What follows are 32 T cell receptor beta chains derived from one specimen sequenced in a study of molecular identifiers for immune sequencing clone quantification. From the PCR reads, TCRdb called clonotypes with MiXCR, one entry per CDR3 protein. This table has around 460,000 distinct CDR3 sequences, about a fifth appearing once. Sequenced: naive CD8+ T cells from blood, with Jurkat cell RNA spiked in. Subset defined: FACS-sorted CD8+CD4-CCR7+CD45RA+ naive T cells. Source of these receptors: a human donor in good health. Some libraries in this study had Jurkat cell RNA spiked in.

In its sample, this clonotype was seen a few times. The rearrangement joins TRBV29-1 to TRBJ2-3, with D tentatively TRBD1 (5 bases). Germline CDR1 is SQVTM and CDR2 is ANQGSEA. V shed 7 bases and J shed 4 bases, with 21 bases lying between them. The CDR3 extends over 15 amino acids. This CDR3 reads CSATPVDSFADTQYF. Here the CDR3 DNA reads TGCAGCGCAACGCCCGTCGACAGTTTTGCAGATACGCAGTATTTT.

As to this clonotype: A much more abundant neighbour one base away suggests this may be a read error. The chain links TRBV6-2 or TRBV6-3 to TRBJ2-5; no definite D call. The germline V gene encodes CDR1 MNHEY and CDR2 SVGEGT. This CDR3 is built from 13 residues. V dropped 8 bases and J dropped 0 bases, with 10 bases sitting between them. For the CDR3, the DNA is TGTGCCAGCGCCGGAAAGTACCAAGAGACCCAGTACTTC. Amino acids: CASAGKYQETQYF.

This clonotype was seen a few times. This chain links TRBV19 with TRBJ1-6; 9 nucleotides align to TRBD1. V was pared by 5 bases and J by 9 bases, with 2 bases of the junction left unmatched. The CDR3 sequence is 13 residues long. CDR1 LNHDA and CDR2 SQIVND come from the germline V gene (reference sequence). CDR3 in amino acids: CASSADRGSPLHF. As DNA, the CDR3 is TGTGCCAGTAGTGCGGACAGGGGTTCACCCCTCCACTTT.

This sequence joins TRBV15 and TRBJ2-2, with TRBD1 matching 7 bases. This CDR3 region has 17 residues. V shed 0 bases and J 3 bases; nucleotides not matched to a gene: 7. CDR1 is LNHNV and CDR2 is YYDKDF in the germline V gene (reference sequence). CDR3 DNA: TGTGCCACCAGCAGAGAGAGATTTGGGACAGACACCGGGGAGCTGTTTTTT. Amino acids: CATSRERFGTDTGELFF.

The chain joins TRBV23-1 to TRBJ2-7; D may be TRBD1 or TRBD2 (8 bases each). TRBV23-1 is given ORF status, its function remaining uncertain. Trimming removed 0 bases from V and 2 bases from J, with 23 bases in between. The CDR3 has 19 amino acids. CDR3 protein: CASSQSRGGDRGPTYEQYF. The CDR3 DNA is TGCGCCAGCAGTCAATCCCGGGGGGGAGACAGGGGCCCTACCTACGAGCAGTACTTC.

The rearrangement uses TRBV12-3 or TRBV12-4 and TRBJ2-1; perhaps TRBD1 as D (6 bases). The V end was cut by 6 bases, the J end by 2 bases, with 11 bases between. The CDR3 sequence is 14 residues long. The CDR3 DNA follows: TGTGCCAGCAGGGACAGCGGAGCCTACAATGAGCAGTTCTTC. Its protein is CASRDSGAYNEQFF.

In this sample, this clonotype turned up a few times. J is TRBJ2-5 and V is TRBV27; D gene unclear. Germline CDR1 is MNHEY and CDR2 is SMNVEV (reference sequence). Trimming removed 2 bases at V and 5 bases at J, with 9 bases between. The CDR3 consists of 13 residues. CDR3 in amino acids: CASSLPNDETQYF. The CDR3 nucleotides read TGTGCCAGCAGTTTACCTAACGACGAGACCCAGTACTTC.

CDR3 nucleotide sequence: TGCAGTGCTAGAGAGTTGCGGGTACTCAACTATGGCTACACCTTC. Translation gives CSARELRVLNYGYTF. The chain carries TRBV20-1 and TRBJ1-2; D gene uncertain. Germline V gives CDR1 DFQATT, CDR2 SNEGSKA (reference sequence). The CDR3 has 15 amino acids. V was trimmed by 0 bases and J by 2 bases, leaving 13 bases between them.

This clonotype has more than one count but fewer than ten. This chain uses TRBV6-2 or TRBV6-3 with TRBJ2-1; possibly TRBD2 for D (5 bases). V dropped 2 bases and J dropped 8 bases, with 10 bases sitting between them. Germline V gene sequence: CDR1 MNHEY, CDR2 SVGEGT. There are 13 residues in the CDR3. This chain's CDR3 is CASSYGLAHEQFF. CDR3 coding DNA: TGTGCCAGCAGTTACGGCCTAGCCCATGAGCAGTTCTTC.

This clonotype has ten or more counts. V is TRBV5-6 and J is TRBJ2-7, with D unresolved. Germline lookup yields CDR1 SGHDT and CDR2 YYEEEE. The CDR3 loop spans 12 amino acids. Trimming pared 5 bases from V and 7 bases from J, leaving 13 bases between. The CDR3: CASSGPAMEQYF. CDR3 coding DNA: TGTGCCAGCAGTGGACCGGCCATGGAGCAGTACTTC.

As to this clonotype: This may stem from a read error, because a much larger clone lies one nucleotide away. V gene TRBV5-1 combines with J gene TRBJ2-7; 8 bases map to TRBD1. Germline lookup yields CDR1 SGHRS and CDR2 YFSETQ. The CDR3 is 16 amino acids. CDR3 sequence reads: CASGFQKGQVTYEQYF. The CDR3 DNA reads TGCGCCAGCGGCTTTCAAAAGGGACAGGTCACCTACGAGCAGTACTTC.

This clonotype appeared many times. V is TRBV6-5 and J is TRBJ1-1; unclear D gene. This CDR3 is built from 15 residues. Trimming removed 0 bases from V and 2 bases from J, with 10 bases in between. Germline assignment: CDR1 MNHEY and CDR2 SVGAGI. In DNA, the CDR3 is TGTGCCAGCAGTTACTCAGGAGAGTACAACACTGAAGCTTTCTTT. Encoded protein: CASSYSGEYNTEAFF.

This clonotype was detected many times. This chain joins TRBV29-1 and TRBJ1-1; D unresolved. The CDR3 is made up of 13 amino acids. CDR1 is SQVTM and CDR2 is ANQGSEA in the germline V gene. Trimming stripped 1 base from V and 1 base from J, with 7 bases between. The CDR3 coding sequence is TGCAGCGTTGAAGCTTGGAAGAACACTGAAGCTTTCTTT. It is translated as CSVEAWKNTEAFF.

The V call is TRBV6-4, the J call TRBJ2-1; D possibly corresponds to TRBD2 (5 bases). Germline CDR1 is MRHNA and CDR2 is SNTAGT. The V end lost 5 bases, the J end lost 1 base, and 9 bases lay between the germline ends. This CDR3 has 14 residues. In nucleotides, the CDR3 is TGTGCCAGCAGTCCCGGGATATCCTACAATGAGCAGTTCTTC. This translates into CASSPGISYNEQFF.

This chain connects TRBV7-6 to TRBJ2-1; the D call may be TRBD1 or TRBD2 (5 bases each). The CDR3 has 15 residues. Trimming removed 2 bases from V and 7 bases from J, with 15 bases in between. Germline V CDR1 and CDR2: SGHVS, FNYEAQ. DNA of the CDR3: TGTGCCAGCAGCTTATTAGGGGTCGGGGCAAATGAGCAGTTCTTC. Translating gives CASSLLGVGANEQFF.

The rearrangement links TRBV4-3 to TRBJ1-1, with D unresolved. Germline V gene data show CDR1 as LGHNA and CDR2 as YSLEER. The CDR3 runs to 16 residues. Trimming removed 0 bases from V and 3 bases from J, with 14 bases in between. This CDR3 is CASSQDPWARDTEAFF. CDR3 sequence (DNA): TGCGCCAGCAGCCAAGATCCTTGGGCTAGGGACACTGAAGCTTTCTTT.

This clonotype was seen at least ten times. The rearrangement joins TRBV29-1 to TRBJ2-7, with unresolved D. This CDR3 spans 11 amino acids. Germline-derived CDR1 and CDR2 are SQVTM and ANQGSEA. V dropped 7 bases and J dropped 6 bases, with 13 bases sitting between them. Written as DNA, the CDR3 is TGCAGCGCGCTCGTTGTCGGCGAGCAGTACTTC. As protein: CSALVVGEQYF.

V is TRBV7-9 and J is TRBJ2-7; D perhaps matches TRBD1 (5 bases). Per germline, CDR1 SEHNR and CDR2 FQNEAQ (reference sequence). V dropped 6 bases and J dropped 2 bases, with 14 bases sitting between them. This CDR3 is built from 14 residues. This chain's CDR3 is CASRGYGATYEQYF. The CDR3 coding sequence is TGTGCCAGCAGGGGATATGGGGCCACCTACGAGCAGTACTTC.

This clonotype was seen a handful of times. CDR3 sequence: CASSQEEGSGGAFF. CDR3 nucleotide sequence: TGTGCCAGCAGCCAAGAAGAGGGCTCGGGGGGGGCTTTCTTT. This chain connects TRBV14 to TRBJ1-1, with D perhaps TRBD1 (5 bases). This CDR3 region has 14 residues. Germline CDR1 and CDR2: SGHDN and FVKESK. Trimming cost V 0 bases and J 11 bases, with 16 bases left between them.

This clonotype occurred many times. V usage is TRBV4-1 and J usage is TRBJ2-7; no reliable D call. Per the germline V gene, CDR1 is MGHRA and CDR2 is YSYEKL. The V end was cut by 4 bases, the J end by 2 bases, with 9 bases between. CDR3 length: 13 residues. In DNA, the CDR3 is TGCGCCAGCAGCCTGACTCCTACCTACGAGCAGTACTTC. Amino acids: CASSLTPTYEQYF.

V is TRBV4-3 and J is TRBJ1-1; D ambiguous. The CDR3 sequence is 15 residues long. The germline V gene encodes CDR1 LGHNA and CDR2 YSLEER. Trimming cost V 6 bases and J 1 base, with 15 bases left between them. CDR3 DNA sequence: TGCGCCAGCAGGCCCCAACATAAGCCGAACACTGAAGCTTTCTTT. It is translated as CASRPQHKPNTEAFF.

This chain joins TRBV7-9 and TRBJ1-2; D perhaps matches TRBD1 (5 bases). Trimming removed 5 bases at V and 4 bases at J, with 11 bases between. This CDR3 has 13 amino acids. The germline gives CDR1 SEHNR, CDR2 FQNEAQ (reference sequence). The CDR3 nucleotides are TGTGCCAGCAGCCCGACAGAAGGCTATGGCTACACCTTC. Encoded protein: CASSPTEGYGYTF.

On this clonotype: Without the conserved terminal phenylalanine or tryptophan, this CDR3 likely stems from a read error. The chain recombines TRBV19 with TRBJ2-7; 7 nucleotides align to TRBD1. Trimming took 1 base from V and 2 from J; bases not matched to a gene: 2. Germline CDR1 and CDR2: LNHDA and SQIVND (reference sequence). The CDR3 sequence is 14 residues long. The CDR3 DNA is TGTGCCAGTAGTATAGTTGGGACAGCCTACGAGCAGTACCTC. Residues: CASSIVGTAYEQYL.

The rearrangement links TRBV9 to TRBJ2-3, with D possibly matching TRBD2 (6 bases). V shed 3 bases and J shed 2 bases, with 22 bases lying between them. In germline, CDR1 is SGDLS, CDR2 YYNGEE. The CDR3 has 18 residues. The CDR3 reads CASSGLSGGAYPTDTQYF. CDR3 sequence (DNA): TGTGCCAGCAGCGGATTAAGCGGAGGGGCTTACCCCACAGATACGCAGTATTTT.

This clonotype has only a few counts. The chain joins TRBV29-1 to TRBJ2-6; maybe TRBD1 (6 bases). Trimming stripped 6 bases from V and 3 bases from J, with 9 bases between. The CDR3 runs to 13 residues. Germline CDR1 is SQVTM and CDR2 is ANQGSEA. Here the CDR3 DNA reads TGCAGCGTGCTAGGGGGTGGGGCCAACGTCCTGACTTTC. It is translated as CSVLGGGANVLTF.

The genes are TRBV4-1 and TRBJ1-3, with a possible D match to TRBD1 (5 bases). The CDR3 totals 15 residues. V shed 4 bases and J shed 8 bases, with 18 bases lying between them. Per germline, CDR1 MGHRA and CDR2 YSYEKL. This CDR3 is CASSPIGLSRDTIYF. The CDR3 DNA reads TGCGCCAGCAGCCCCATTGGGCTCTCCAGGGACACCATATATTTT.

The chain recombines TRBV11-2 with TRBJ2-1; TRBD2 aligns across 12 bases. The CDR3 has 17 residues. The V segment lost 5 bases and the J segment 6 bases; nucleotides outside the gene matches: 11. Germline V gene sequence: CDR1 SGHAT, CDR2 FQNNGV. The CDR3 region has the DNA TGTGCCAGCAGCGACCGACTAGCGGGAGACACCTGCAATGAGCAGTTCTTC. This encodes CASSDRLAGDTCNEQFF.

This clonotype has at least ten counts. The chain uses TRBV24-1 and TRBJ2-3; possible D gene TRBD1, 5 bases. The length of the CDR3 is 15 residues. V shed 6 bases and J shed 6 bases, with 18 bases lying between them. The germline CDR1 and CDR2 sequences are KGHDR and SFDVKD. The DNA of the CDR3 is TGTGCCACCAGTCTCCGAGACAGCCCCGTTGATACGCAGTATTTT. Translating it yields CATSLRDSPVDTQYF.

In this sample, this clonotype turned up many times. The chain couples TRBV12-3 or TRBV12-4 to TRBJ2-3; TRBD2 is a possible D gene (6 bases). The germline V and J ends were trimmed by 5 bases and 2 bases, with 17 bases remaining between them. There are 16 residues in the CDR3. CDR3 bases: TGTGCCAGCAGTCTTAGACTAGGTCCCTCCACAGATACGCAGTATTTT. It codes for CASSLRLGPSTDTQYF.

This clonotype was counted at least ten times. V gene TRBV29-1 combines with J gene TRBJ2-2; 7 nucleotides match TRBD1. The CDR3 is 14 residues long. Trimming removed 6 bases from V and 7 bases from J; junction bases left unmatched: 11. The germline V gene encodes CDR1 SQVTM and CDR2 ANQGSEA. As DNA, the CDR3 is TGCAGCGTGGCCGGACAGGTACTGGACGGGGAGCTGTTTTTT. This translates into CSVAGQVLDGELFF.

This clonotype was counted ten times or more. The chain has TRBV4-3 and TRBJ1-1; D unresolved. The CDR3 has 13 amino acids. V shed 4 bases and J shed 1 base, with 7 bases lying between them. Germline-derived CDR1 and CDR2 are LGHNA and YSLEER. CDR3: CASSPWSNTEAFF. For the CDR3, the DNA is TGCGCCAGCAGCCCATGGTCGAACACTGAAGCTTTCTTT.

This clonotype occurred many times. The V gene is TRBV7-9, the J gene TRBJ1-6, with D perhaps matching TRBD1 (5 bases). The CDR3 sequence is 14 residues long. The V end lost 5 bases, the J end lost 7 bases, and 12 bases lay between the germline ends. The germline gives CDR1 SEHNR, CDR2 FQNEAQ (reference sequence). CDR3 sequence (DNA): TGTGCCAGCAGCGTCCGGGACCGAAATTCACCCCTCCACTTT. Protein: CASSVRDRNSPLHF. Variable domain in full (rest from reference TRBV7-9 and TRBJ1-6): DTGVSQNPRHKITKRGQNVTFRCDPISEHNRLYWYRQTLGQGPEFLTYFQNEAQLEKSRLLSDRFSAERPKGSFSTLEIQRTEQGDSAMYLCASSVRDRNSPLHFGNGTRLTVT.